The rows below give T cell receptor beta chains drawn from one sample of a study of OX40 agonist ivuxolimab in advanced cancers. Here immunoSEQ multiplex PCR was the method, and the copy in TCRdb shows in-frame clones only, minus some. The data show 41,000 or so clones, with around 87% seen just once and under 4% held by the top ten. The input for sequencing was CD4+ or CD8+ T cells sorted from blood, taken in a trial of the OX40 agonist ivuxolimab. The receptors were gathered from an adult with an advanced solid tumor such as melanoma, head and neck, liver or kidney cancer. CDR3s include the opening cysteine and the closing phenylalanine or tryptophan. The order of the fields is D gene, V gene, J gene, CDR3 protein. D genes are given only for firm matches.

D: TRBD1
V: TRBV5-4
J: TRBJ2-7
CDR3: CASSSPAQGAYEQYF

D: NA
V: TRBV5-4
J: TRBJ2-7
CDR3: CASSLEAGTSYEQYF

D: NA
V: TRBV2
J: TRBJ2-6
CDR3: CASSGQFSGANVLTF

D: TRBD2
V: TRBV7-9
J: TRBJ2-7
CDR3: CASSIRARLAGNEQYF

D: NA
V: TRBV4-2
J: TRBJ2-3
CDR3: CASSQSPGLPTDTQYF

D: NA
V: TRBV7-2
J: TRBJ2-2
CDR3: CASSPYQNTGELFF

D: NA
V: TRBV4-2
J: TRBJ1-2
CDR3: CASSQASYGYTF

D: TRBD1
V: TRBV5-1
J: TRBJ1-1
CDR3: CASSSGQLDEAFF

D: TRBD1
V: TRBV19
J: TRBJ2-3
CDR3: CASSIDLGQNTDTQYF

D: TRBD1
V: TRBV7-2
J: TRBJ2-1
CDR3: CASSISGTGYYNEQFF

D: TRBD1
V: TRBV18
J: TRBJ1-1
CDR3: CASSPGTGPNTEAFF

D: NA
V: TRBV27
J: TRBJ1-5
CDR3: CASSRGPEQPQHF

D: TRBD2
V: TRBV28
J: TRBJ2-7
CDR3: CASSLFTGGLYEQYF

D: TRBD2
V: TRBV9
J: TRBJ2-5
CDR3: CASSFGTSGREAQYF

D: TRBD1
V: TRBV6-1
J: TRBJ1-2
CDR3: CASSETTWTGVDGYTF

D: NA
V: TRBV30
J: TRBJ1-1
CDR3: CAGMKNGGRRTEAFF

D: NA
V: TRBV7-2
J: TRBJ1-6
CDR3: CASSPQRQENSPLHF

D: NA
V: TRBV7-2
J: TRBJ2-5
CDR3: CASSLAGTEGTQYF

D: TRBD1
V: TRBV30
J: TRBJ1-1
CDR3: CARTNEDRVIAGGTEAFF

D: TRBD2
V: TRBV7-9
J: TRBJ2-3
CDR3: CASSLGRAGGDTQYF

D: NA
V: TRBV4-2
J: TRBJ1-2
CDR3: CASRGGVGHIYGYTF

D: TRBD1
V: TRBV7-9
J: TRBJ1-4
CDR3: CASSLRQGYEKLFF

D: TRBD2
V: TRBV4-3
J: TRBJ2-7
CDR3: CASSQRPGLAFYEQYF

D: NA
V: TRBV11-3
J: TRBJ2-7
CDR3: CASSSTSYEQYF

D: TRBD1
V: TRBV7-2
J: TRBJ2-6
CDR3: CASSPEGTGGSGANVLTF

D: NA
V: TRBV15
J: TRBJ2-3
CDR3: CATSPLAGFQDTQYF

D: NA
V: TRBV7-2
J: TRBJ2-7
CDR3: CASSLQGNEQYF

D: NA
V: TRBV11-1
J: TRBJ2-7
CDR3: CASSLPGYEQYF

D: TRBD1
V: TRBV27
J: TRBJ2-7
CDR3: CASSLRQGALSPSPYEQYF

D: NA
V: TRBV7-9
J: TRBJ1-5
CDR3: CASSFSGTLVVSNQPQHF

D: NA
V: TRBV4-2
J: TRBJ2-5
CDR3: CASSHGDSNQETQYF

D: NA
V: TRBV5-5
J: TRBJ1-5
CDR3: CASSPGEYSNQPQHF

D: NA
V: TRBV11-2
J: TRBJ2-7
CDR3: CASSLGDHSSYEQYF

D: NA
V: TRBV28
J: TRBJ1-5
CDR3: CASSPDTSGNQPQHF

D: NA
V: TRBV19
J: TRBJ2-4
CDR3: CASSPVEVAKNIQYF

D: NA
V: TRBV6-7
J: TRBJ2-5
CDR3: CASSYSMQAEETQYF

D: NA
V: TRBV5-4
J: TRBJ2-3
CDR3: CASSPGPATDTQYF

D: TRBD2
V: TRBV29-1
J: TRBJ2-7
CDR3: CSVPGLAGEQYF

D: NA
V: TRBV5-4
J: TRBJ1-1
CDR3: CASSLNTEAFF

D: NA
V: TRBV6-5
J: TRBJ1-3
CDR3: CASSYSKQGSGNTIYF

D: TRBD2
V: TRBV5-1
J: TRBJ2-3
CDR3: CASSPRTSGAVDTQYF

D: NA
V: TRBV12-5
J: TRBJ1-1
CDR3: CASGLWGQGGSTEAFF

D: NA
V: TRBV15
J: TRBJ1-1
CDR3: CATSRVSGNTEAFF

D: NA
V: TRBV19
J: TRBJ2-7
CDR3: CASSMTWRDLYEQYF

D: NA
V: TRBV7-3
J: TRBJ2-1
CDR3: CASSAGEATYNEQFF

D: TRBD1
V: TRBV6-5
J: TRBJ2-2
CDR3: CASRTGGAHGELFF